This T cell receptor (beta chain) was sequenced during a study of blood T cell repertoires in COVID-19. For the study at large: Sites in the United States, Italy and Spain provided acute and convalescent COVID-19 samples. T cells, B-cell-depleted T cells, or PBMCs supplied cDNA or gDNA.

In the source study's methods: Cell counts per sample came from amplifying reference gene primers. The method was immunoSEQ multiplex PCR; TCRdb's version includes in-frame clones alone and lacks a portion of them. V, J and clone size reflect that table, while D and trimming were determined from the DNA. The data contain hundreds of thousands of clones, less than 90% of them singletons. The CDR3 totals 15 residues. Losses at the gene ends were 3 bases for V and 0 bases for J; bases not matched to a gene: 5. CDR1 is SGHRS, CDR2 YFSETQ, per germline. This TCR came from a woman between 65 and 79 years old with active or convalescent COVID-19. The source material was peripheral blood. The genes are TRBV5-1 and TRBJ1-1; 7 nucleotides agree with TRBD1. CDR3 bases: TGCGCCAGCAGCTCAGAACAGGGGTTGAACACTGAAGCTTTCTTT. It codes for CASSSEQGLNTEAFF.